The T cell receptor beta chain under discussion was sequenced for a study of tumor and adjacent non-tumor tissue in lung cancer. This sample's RNA came from whole unsorted tissue. More than 3 cm separated this lung sample from the edge of the tumor. Remarks on this clonotype: At one boundary the junction diverges from the germline segment, which might be a read error.

CDR3 length: 13 amino acids. The germline CDR1 and CDR2 sequences are DFQATT and SNEGSKA (reference sequence). TCRbeta libraries were built with three rounds of nested PCR, modified from ARM-PCR. MiXCR, applied by TCRdb to the multiplex PCR reads, yields one record per CDR3 protein. The sample shows more than 85,000 distinct CDR3 sequences, 62% of them seen only once. Sequenced sample: distant non-tumor lung tissue. The V and J genes are TRBV20-1 and TRBJ2-7; D is uncertain. This receptor was obtained from a man aged 55 to 69 with non-small cell lung cancer. The CDR3 nucleotides are TGCAGTGCTAGTCCCTATGGAAGAGACGAGAAGTACTTC. Amino acid sequence: CSASPYGRDEKYF.